Each of the 18 T cell receptor beta chains below was sequenced from the same sample in a study of OX40 agonist ivuxolimab in advanced cancers. Using immunoSEQ multiplex PCR, the repertoire was profiled, and TCRdb retains in-frame clones only, with some absent. The sample gives tens of thousands of clones, about 86% of which show up once; less than 2.5% is in the top ten. Sequencing used CD4+ or CD8+ T cells sorted from blood, obtained in a trial of the OX40 agonist ivuxolimab. These receptors came from an adult with an advanced solid tumor such as melanoma, head and neck, liver or kidney cancer.

The chain recombines TRBV4-3 with TRBJ1-6, with D maybe TRBD1 (5 bases). This CDR3 spans 19 amino acids. Trimming stripped 4 bases from V and 8 bases from J, with 27 bases between. Germline CDR1 and CDR2: LGHNA and YSLEER. The CDR3 DNA reads TGCGCCAGCAGCCGGTTGATCATTGGGACCCACGCGATGGATTCACCCCTCCACTTT. Protein product: CASSRLIIGTHAMDSPLHF.

The gene calls are TRBV11-1 and TRBJ2-5; D is perhaps TRBD1 or TRBD2 (5 bases each). V was cut by 5 bases and J by 9 bases, with 13 bases left in between. The CDR3 contains 12 residues. Germline CDR1 and CDR2: SGHAT and FQDESV (reference sequence). In nucleotides, the CDR3 is TGTGCCAGCAGCGACCGGGGCTCGGCCCAGTACTTC. Protein product: CASSDRGSAQYF.

In this sample, this clone turned up a few times. This chain joins TRBV7-8 and TRBJ1-1; 7 nucleotides line up with TRBD1. There are 15 residues in the CDR3. Germline V gene data show CDR1 as SGHVS and CDR2 as FQNEAQ. The V segment lost 7 bases and the J segment 1 base; nucleotides outside the gene matches: 9. The CDR3 DNA follows: TGTGCCAGCAACCCCAGGGGGGCAACGAACACTGAAGCTTTCTTT. This sequence encodes CASNPRGATNTEAFF.

V gene TRBV5-1 combines with J gene TRBJ2-1; tentative D call: TRBD1 (5 bases). Germline values: CDR1 SGHRS, CDR2 YFSETQ. The germline V and J ends were trimmed by 0 bases and 1 base, with 8 bases remaining between them. The CDR3 sequence is 15 residues long. The CDR3 is CASSLAGISYNEQFF. In nucleotides, the CDR3 is TGCGCCAGCAGCTTGGCAGGGATTTCCTACAATGAGCAGTTCTTC.

The chain carries TRBV18 and TRBJ1-2; no clear D gene. This CDR3 has 15 residues. Germline loops: CDR1 KGHSH, CDR2 LQKENI. Trimming removed 6 bases from V and 1 base from J, with 15 bases in between. The CDR3 loop is CASSFPGVFNYGYTF. The DNA of the CDR3 is TGTGCCAGCTCGTTCCCAGGAGTTTTTAACTATGGCTACACCTTC. Filled out from reference TRBV18 and TRBJ1-2, the complete variable domain reads NAGVMQNPRHLVRRRGQEARLRCSPMKGHSHVYWYRQLPEEGLKFMVYLQKENIIDESGMPKERFSAEFPKEGPSILRIQQVVRGDSAAYFCASSFPGVFNYGYTFGSGTRLTVV.

The V and J genes are TRBV30 and TRBJ1-5; 10 bases are a match to TRBD1. V lost 5 bases, J lost 5 bases, and 3 bases stayed unmatched. CDR3 length equals 13 residues. The germline CDR1 and CDR2 sequences are GTSNPN and SVGIG (reference sequence). The CDR3 coding sequence is TGTGCCTGGGGGGGGACAGGGGATCAGCCCCAGCATTTT. This gives the protein CAWGGTGDQPQHF. Based on the CDR3 plus reference TRBV30 and TRBJ1-5, the full variable domain is SQTIHQWPATLVQPVGSPLSLECTVEGTSNPNLYWYRQAAGRGLQLLFYSVGIGQISSEVPQNLSASRPQDRQFILSSKKLLLSDSGFYLCAWGGTGDQPQHFGDGTRLSIL.

V is TRBV21-1 and J is TRBJ2-1; TRBD1 was called by the table and not checked on the DNA. TRBV21-1 is noted as a pseudogene. This CDR3 has 18 residues. CDR3 nucleotides: TGTGCCAGCAGCAAAATAAGCCTGGGACAGAAAGGGTTCAATGAGCAGTTCTTC. Residues: CASSKISLGQKGFNEQFF.

The table lists this clone with a count of one. The rearrangement links TRBV29-1 to TRBJ1-1; D remains unclear. The germline V gene encodes CDR1 SQVTM and CDR2 ANQGSEA. Trimming cost V 7 bases and J 1 base, with 13 bases left between them. This CDR3 contains 13 residues. The CDR3 coding sequence is TGCAGCGCTCGGGGTTTTCGGAACACTGAAGCTTTCTTT. It specifies CSARGFRNTEAFF.

J is TRBJ2-5 and V is TRBV9; maybe TRBD1 (6 bases). The CDR3 has 17 residues. V was clipped by 5 bases and J by 1 base, with 21 bases between them. Germline lookup yields CDR1 SGDLS and CDR2 YYNGEE. The CDR3 sequence: CASRSHLIRGGQETQYF. Here the CDR3 DNA reads TGTGCCAGCAGGAGCCACCTAATTAGAGGGGGCCAAGAGACCCAGTACTTC.

The rearrangement links TRBV4-3 to TRBJ2-1; TRBD2 agrees at 11 bases. CDR3 size: 17 residues. Trimming cost V 0 bases and J 5 bases; bases outside gene matches: 6. Germline loops: CDR1 LGHNA, CDR2 YSLEER. The chain's CDR3 is CASSQDLRTSGHNEQFF. For the CDR3, the DNA is TGCGCCAGCAGCCAAGATCTCAGGACTAGCGGGCACAATGAGCAGTTCTTC.

CDR3 sequence (DNA): TGTGCCAGCAGCCCCAATCTCCAGGGTTGGACCGGGGAGCTGTTTTTT. It encodes CASSPNLQGWTGELFF. V gene TRBV7-3 combines with J gene TRBJ2-2; D perhaps matches TRBD1 (5 bases). This CDR3 is built from 16 residues. V shed 5 bases and J shed 5 bases, with 18 bases lying between them. The germline CDR1 and CDR2 sequences are SGHTA and FQGTGA.

The chain is built from TRBV5-6 and TRBJ1-2; D gene unclear. V dropped 0 bases and J dropped 6 bases, with 12 bases sitting between them. Germline values: CDR1 SGHDT, CDR2 YYEEEE. The CDR3 length is 14 residues. The CDR3 reads CASSLGHLKDGYTF. Here the CDR3 DNA reads TGTGCCAGCAGCTTGGGACACCTCAAGGATGGCTACACCTTC.

The DNA for the CDR3 is TGTGCCAGCAGCCCCAACTCGAACACCGGGGAGCTGTTTTTT. It codes for CASSPNSNTGELFF. The chain carries TRBV4-2 and TRBJ2-2, with unresolved D. CDR3 length equals 14 residues. V dropped 4 bases and J dropped 0 bases, with 6 bases sitting between them. Germline-derived CDR1 and CDR2 are LGHNA and YNFKEQ.

As DNA, the CDR3 is TGTGCCAGCAGCTTAGGCGCAGGACTAGCGGGTGCCTACGAGCAGTACTTC. Translating gives CASSLGAGLAGAYEQYF. This chain connects TRBV7-2 to TRBJ2-7; 11 bases map to TRBD2. Germline loops: CDR1 SGHTA, CDR2 FQGNSA. This CDR3 has 17 residues. Trimming took 1 base from V and 2 from J; bases not matched to a gene: 7.

The chain joins TRBV11-3 to TRBJ2-7; TRBD1 aligns across 9 bases. Unmatched junction bases numbered 5, after V lost 6 bases and J lost 2 bases. Germline V lookup: CDR1 SGHNT, CDR2 YENEEA. CDR3 size: 14 residues. The CDR3 region has the DNA TGTGCCAGCAGTTGGGGACAGGGCCCCTACGAGCAGTACTTC. This codes for CASSWGQGPYEQYF.

The genes are TRBV7-2 and TRBJ1-1; D ambiguous. The CDR3 runs 13 residues. Trimming shortened V by 3 bases and J by 0 bases, and 5 bases separated the two germline ends. Per the germline V gene, CDR1 is SGHTA and CDR2 is FQGNSA. The CDR3 reads CASSLEMNTEAFF. CDR3 coding DNA: TGTGCCAGCAGCTTGGAGATGAACACTGAAGCTTTCTTT. Using reference TRBV7-2 and TRBJ1-1 for the parts outside the CDR3, the full variable domain is GAGVSQSPSNKVTEKGKDVELRCDPISGHTALYWYRQSLGQGLEFLIYFQGNSAPDKSGLPSDRFSAERTGGSVSTLTIQRTQQEDSAVYLCASSLEMNTEAFFGQGTRLTVV.

The CDR3 nucleotides are TGTGCTAGTGGTTCCCCCCCGGGAAGTCAAGAGACCCAGTACTTC. Protein sequence: CASGSPPGSQETQYF. This sequence joins TRBV12-5 and TRBJ2-5, with a weak D call TRBD2 (5 bases). This CDR3 has 15 residues. The germline CDR1 and CDR2 sequences are LGHNT and FRNRAP. The ends were cut back, 4 bases at V and 2 bases at J, with 14 bases in the middle.

This clone appeared a few times. The chain joins TRBV7-8 to TRBJ1-2; the D is unclear. The CDR3 is 15 residues long. Between the trimmed V and J ends, which lost 1 base and 4 bases, there was a span of 13 bases. Germline-derived CDR1 and CDR2 are SGHVS and FQNEAQ. The CDR3, as DNA: TGTGCCAGCAGCTTAGAGACACCCAGAGCCTATGGCTACACCTTC. Amino acid sequence: CASSLETPRAYGYTF.